This entry describes one T cell receptor (beta chain). Its antigen is as yet unknown. The data stem from a study of PD-1 blockade in classical Hodgkin lymphoma. Study-wide points: Relative to healthy donors, newly diagnosed patients reportedly had lower baseline TCR diversity, which was reported as lower still in relapsed/refractory patients.

The CDR3 sequence is 12 residues long. The V end lost 8 bases, the J end lost 1 base, and 8 bases lay between the germline ends. CDR1 is ENHRY and CDR2 is SYGVKD in the germline V gene. Assay used: immunoSEQ multiplex PCR; TCRdb lists only in-frame clones, some missing. The sample has about 21,000 clones; more than 80% are singletons. Time point: cycle 4 day 1 (C4D1), after less than seven weeks of nivolumab. Each of the patients experienced relapse following autologous stem cell transplantation, and their brentuximab vedotin exposure differed. Reported best responses ranged across complete response, partial response or progressive disease.

The chain carries TRBV10-3 and TRBJ2-5; D is ambiguous. The sample was peripheral blood mononuclear cells (PBMCs), taken before the fourth cycle of nivolumab. The TCR comes from a human donor with classical Hodgkin lymphoma. CDR3 in amino acids: CAIAEIQETQYF. The CDR3 nucleotides are TGTGCCATCGCTGAGATCCAAGAGACCCAGTACTTC.